This T cell receptor (beta chain) stems from a study of blood T cell repertoires in COVID-19. The CDR3 contains 11 residues. Trimming removed 7 bases from V and 6 bases from J, with 7 bases in between. Germline-derived CDR1 and CDR2 are SGHNT and YYREEE (reference sequence). Measured with immunoSEQ multiplex PCR; TCRdb has only the in-frame clones, and not every one. The sample lists roughly 200,000 clones; roughly 86% were seen once. The rearrangement joins TRBV5-4 to TRBJ2-2, with D unresolved. The receptor was derived from a man aged 60 to 75 with acute or convalescent COVID-19. The specimen sequenced was peripheral blood. CDR3 protein: CASLGAGELFF. As DNA, the CDR3 is TGTGCCAGCTTGGGCGCCGGGGAGCTGTTTTTT. Filled out from reference TRBV5-4 and TRBJ2-2, the complete variable domain reads ETGVTQSPTHLIKTRGQQVTLRCSSQSGHNTVSWYQQALGQGPQFIFQYYREEENGRGNFPPRFSGLQFPNYSSELNVNALELDDSALYLCASLGAGELFFGEGSRLTVL.